The 18 T cell receptor beta chains below come from one sample, sequenced in a study of CD4 T cells in relation to SARS-CoV-2 and coronaviruses. Repertoires were generated with immunoSEQ multiplex PCR, while TCRdb's copy carries only in-frame clones and drops some. In the table there are about 43,000 clones, approximately 80% of which are singletons. Their antigens are not known. The sample comprised naive CD4+ T cells from PBMCs, cultured in vitro. Subset given: naive CD4+ T cells isolated by negative enrichment. The source is an adult with COVID-19.

The chain's CDR3 is CASSPGLAGETQYF. The CDR3, as DNA: TGCGCCAGCAGCCCAGGACTAGCCGGGGAGACCCAGTACTTC. This chain joins TRBV5-1 and TRBJ2-5; 8 bases map to TRBD2. The CDR3 consists of 14 residues. The V segment lost 4 bases and the J segment 5 bases; nucleotides outside the gene matches: 7. CDR1 SGHRS and CDR2 YFSETQ come from the germline V gene.

The chain employs TRBV6-1 and TRBJ2-7, with D perhaps matching TRBD1 (6 bases). Trimming pared 1 base from V and 5 bases from J, leaving 12 bases between. The CDR3 contains 14 residues. The germline CDR1 and CDR2 sequences are MNHNS and SASEGT. The CDR3 bases are TGTGCCAGCAGTGAAGACAGGGTTCTAAACGAGCAGTACTTC. Translated, it gives CASSEDRVLNEQYF.

In DNA, the CDR3 is TGTGCCAGCAGCCAATCCCTTATCGGCGAGCAGTACTTC. Translated: CASSQSLIGEQYF. The gene calls are TRBV3-1 (or the pseudogene TRBV3-2) and TRBJ2-7; D ambiguous. The germline V gene has CDR1 LGHDT and CDR2 YNNKEL (reference sequence). The CDR3 is made up of 13 amino acids. V lost 2 bases and J lost 6, with 11 bases in between.

There are a few counts of this clone. CDR3 in amino acids: CASSLIEYEQYF. The CDR3, as DNA: TGTGCCAGCAGCTTAATAGAGTACGAGCAGTACTTC. The genes are TRBV7-9 and TRBJ2-7, with no clear D. Germline CDR1 is SEHNR and CDR2 is FQNEAQ (reference sequence). V dropped 2 bases and J dropped 4 bases, with 6 bases sitting between them. This CDR3 spans 12 amino acids. Combining the CDR3 with reference TRBV7-9 and TRBJ2-7 gives the whole variable domain DTGVSQNPRHKITKRGQNVTFRCDPISEHNRLYWYRQTLGQGPEFLTYFQNEAQLEKSRLLSDRFSAERPKGSFSTLEIQRTEQGDSAMYLCASSLIEYEQYFGPGTRLTVT.

This sequence joins TRBV27 and TRBJ2-4, with TRBD1 as a possible D gene (6 bases). The germline V gene has CDR1 MNHEY and CDR2 SMNVEV (reference sequence). Trimming cost V 3 bases and J 4 bases, with 16 bases left between them. This CDR3 contains 16 residues. In nucleotides, the CDR3 is TGTGCCAGCAGTTTTACAGGGTCCTCGTTGAAAAACATTCAGTACTTC. Its protein is CASSFTGSSLKNIQYF.

CDR3 DNA: TGTGCCAGCAGCGTACGGCAGGGGGGAGAGACCCAGTACTTC. The encoded protein is CASSVRQGGETQYF. The rearrangement links TRBV9 to TRBJ2-5; D may be TRBD1 (7 bases). Per germline, CDR1 SGDLS and CDR2 YYNGEE. This CDR3 contains 14 residues. V lost 1 base and J 4 bases, leaving 11 bases between the germline ends.

The chain joins TRBV7-3 to TRBJ2-1; 10 nucleotides match TRBD2. Germline V gives CDR1 SGHTA, CDR2 FQGTGA. Unmatched junction bases numbered 7, after V lost 2 bases and J lost 6 bases. CDR3 size: 16 residues. CDR3 region: CASSLGRTSGVNEQFF. The DNA for the CDR3 is TGTGCCAGCAGCTTAGGCCGGACTAGCGGTGTCAATGAGCAGTTCTTC.

The genes are TRBV7-3 and TRBJ2-1; 8 bases map to TRBD1. The ends lost 6 bases at V and 6 bases at J; junction bases unmatched: 7. Germline CDR1 reads SGHTA; CDR2 reads FQGTGA. The CDR3 loop spans 14 amino acids. This CDR3 is CASSIQGVGNEQFF. CDR3 DNA: TGTGCCAGCAGTATACAGGGGGTGGGCAATGAGCAGTTCTTC.

V is TRBV9 and J is TRBJ2-7, with D hard to call. Looked up from germline, CDR1 is SGDLS and CDR2 is YYNGEE. The CDR3 spans 14 residues. V gave up 0 bases and J gave up 3 bases, with 10 bases separating them. CDR3 loop: CASSVGWRNYEQYF. Written as DNA, the CDR3 is TGTGCCAGCAGCGTAGGATGGCGGAACTACGAGCAGTACTTC.

This rearrangement joins TRBV9 to TRBJ2-1, with 9 positions matching TRBD2. The V gene's germline CDR1 is SGDLS and CDR2 YYNGEE. The V and J ends lost 0 bases and 9 bases, in that order; junction bases with no gene match: 10. This CDR3 is 16 amino acids long. CDR3 DNA sequence: TGTGCCAGCAGCGTAGGGGGCGGGAGGGCCCTTGGTGAGCAGTTCTTC. Translation gives CASSVGGGRALGEQFF.

The chain combines TRBV6-2 or TRBV6-3 with TRBJ1-5, with 10 bases aligning to TRBD1. The CDR3 covers 16 residues. V shed 2 bases and J 7 bases; nucleotides not matched to a gene: 8. CDR1 and CDR2 from the germline V gene are MNHEY and SVGEGT. The CDR3: CASSYDPGTGVQPQHF. CDR3 nucleotides: TGTGCCAGCAGTTACGATCCCGGGACAGGGGTCCAGCCCCAGCATTTT.

The chain employs TRBV18 and TRBJ2-3; possible D gene TRBD1, 6 bases. This CDR3 region has 13 residues. The V end lost 3 bases, the J end lost 3 bases, and 7 bases lay between the germline ends. Germline V lookup: CDR1 KGHSH, CDR2 LQKENI. CDR3 nucleotide sequence: TGTGCCAGCTCACCGCAGGGGACAGATACGCAGTATTTT. Its protein product is CASSPQGTDTQYF.

The chain combines TRBV9 with TRBJ2-7, with TRBD2 matching over 9 bases. In germline, CDR1 is SGDLS, CDR2 YYNGEE. The CDR3 spans 14 residues. Trimming took 0 bases from V and 7 from J; bases not matched to a gene: 5. The CDR3 loop reads CASSVVATSGEQYF. The CDR3 coding sequence is TGTGCCAGCAGCGTAGTTGCGACTAGCGGTGAGCAGTACTTC.

This sequence joins TRBV7-2 and TRBJ1-2; 7 bases agree with TRBD1. Germline-derived CDR1 and CDR2 are SGHTA and FQGNSA. The CDR3 is 15 amino acids. The ends lost 5 bases at V and 6 bases at J; junction bases unmatched: 12. CDR3 residues: CASSPQTEGADGYTF. CDR3 in DNA: TGTGCCAGCAGCCCCCAGACGGAGGGGGCGGATGGCTACACCTTC. Drawing the rest from reference TRBV7-2 and TRBJ1-2, the complete variable domain is GAGVSQSPSNKVTEKGKDVELRCDPISGHTALYWYRQSLGQGLEFLIYFQGNSAPDKSGLPSDRFSAERTGGSVSTLTIQRTQQEDSAVYLCASSPQTEGADGYTFGSGTRLTVV.

The V call is TRBV6-2 or TRBV6-3, the J call TRBJ2-7, with 12 bases identical to TRBD2. The germline V gene has CDR1 MNHEY and CDR2 SVGEGT. Germline trimming cut 3 bases from V and 3 bases from J; bases unmatched to any gene: 15. This CDR3 region has 19 residues. The CDR3 bases are TGTGCCAGCAGTTATCGCGCGACTAGCGGGAGTAGTTTCGACTACGAGCAGTACTTC. Protein: CASSYRATSGSSFDYEQYF.

The chain employs TRBV5-4 and TRBJ2-7; D remains ambiguous. Trimming left V 4 bases short and J 1 base short, with 9 bases between. The germline V gene has CDR1 SGHNT and CDR2 YYREEE (reference sequence). The CDR3 extends over 13 amino acids. CDR3 in amino acids: CASSQSQSYEQYF. In DNA, the CDR3 is TGTGCCAGCAGCCAAAGTCAGTCCTACGAGCAGTACTTC.

The sample holds a few counts of this clone. The chain uses TRBV7-2 and TRBJ2-7; TRBD1 matches at 8 bases. CDR3 length equals 15 residues. The V gene end was trimmed by 0 bases and the J gene end by 5 bases; junction bases not matched to a gene: 6. CDR1 is SGHTA, CDR2 FQGNSA, per germline. CDR3 sequence: CASSLAAGGIHEQYF. The CDR3 nucleotides read TGTGCCAGCAGCTTAGCCGCAGGGGGCATCCACGAGCAGTACTTC.

V usage is TRBV7-2 and J usage is TRBJ1-2; TRBD1 matches at 8 bases. CDR1 and CDR2 from the germline V gene are SGHTA and FQGNSA. V was pared by 2 bases and J by 0 bases, with 14 bases of the junction left unmatched. This CDR3 comprises 19 residues. CDR3 bases: TGTGCCAGCAGCTTAACGGGCGGGTGGCAGGGGGCTGCTAACTATGGCTACACCTTC. The encoded protein is CASSLTGGWQGAANYGYTF.